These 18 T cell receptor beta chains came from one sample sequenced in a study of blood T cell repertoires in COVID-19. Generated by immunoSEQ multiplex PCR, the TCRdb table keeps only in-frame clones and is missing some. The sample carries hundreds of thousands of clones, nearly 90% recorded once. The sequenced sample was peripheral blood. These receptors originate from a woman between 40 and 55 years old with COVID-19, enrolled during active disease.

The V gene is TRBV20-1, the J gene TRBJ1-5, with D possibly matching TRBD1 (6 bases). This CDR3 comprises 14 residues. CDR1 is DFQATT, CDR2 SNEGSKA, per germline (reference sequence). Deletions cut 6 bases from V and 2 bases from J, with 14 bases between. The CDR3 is CSASSNRGNQPQHF. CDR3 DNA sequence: TGCAGTGCGAGTTCTAACAGGGGCAATCAGCCCCAGCATTTT.

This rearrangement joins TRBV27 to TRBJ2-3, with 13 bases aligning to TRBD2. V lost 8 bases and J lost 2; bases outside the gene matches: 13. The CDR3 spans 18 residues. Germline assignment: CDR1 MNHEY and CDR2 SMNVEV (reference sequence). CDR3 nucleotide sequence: TGTGCCAGCCTGGGGTTTGGGGGACTAGCGGGACACACAGATACGCAGTATTTT. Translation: CASLGFGGLAGHTDTQYF.

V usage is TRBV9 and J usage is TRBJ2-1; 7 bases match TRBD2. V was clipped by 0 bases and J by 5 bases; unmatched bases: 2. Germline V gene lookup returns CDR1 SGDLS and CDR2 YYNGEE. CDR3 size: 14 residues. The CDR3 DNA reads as TGTGCCAGCAGCGTAGGGAGCGGGAACAATGAGCAGTTCTTC. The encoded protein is CASSVGSGNNEQFF.

CDR3 amino acids: CASRLGGADTQYF. In DNA, the CDR3 is TGCGCCAGCAGGCTAGGAGGCGCAGATACGCAGTATTTT. The chain couples TRBV5-1 to TRBJ2-3; possible D gene TRBD2, 5 bases. The CDR3 extends over 13 amino acids. CDR1 is SGHRS, CDR2 YFSETQ, per germline. Trimming took 5 bases from V and 4 from J, leaving 11 bases between them.

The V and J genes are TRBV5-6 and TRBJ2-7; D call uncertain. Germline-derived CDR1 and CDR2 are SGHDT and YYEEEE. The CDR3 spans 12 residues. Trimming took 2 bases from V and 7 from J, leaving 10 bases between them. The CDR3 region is CASSLWRREQYF. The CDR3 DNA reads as TGTGCCAGCAGCTTATGGCGGAGAGAGCAGTACTTC. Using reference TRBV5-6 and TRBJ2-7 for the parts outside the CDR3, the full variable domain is DAGVTQSPTHLIKTRGQQVTLRCSPKSGHDTVSWYQQALGQGPQFIFQYYEEEERQRGNFPDRFSGHQFPNYSSELNVNALLLGDSALYLCASSLWRREQYFGPGTRLTVT.

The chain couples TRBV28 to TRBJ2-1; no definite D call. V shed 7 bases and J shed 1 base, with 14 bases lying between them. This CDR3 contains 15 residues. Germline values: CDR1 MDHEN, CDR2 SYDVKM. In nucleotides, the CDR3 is TGTGCCAGCACCAAAAGCCCACTTTCCTACAATGAGCAGTTCTTC. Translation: CASTKSPLSYNEQFF.

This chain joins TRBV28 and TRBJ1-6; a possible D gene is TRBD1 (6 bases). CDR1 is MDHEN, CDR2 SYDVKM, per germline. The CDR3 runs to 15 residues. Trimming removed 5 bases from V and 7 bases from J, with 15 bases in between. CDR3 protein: CASSLTGLGNSPLHF. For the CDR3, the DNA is TGTGCCAGCAGTCTGACAGGACTGGGAAATTCACCCCTCCACTTT.

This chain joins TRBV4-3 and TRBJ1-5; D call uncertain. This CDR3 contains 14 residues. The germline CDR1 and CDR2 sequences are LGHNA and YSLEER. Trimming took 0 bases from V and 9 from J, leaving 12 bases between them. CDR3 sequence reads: CASSQEPHFGPQHF. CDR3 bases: TGCGCCAGCAGCCAAGAGCCCCACTTCGGGCCCCAGCATTTT.

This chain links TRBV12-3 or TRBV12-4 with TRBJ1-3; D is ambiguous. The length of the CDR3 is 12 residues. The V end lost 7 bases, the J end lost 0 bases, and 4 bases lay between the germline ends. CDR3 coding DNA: TGTGCCAGCACCAACTCTGGAAACACCATATATTTT. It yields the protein CASTNSGNTIYF.

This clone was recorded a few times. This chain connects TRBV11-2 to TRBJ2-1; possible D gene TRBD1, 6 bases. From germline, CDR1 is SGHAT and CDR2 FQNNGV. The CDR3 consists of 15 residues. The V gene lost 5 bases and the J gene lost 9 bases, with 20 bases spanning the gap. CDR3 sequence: CASSPSVRDTAEQFF. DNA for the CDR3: TGTGCCAGCAGCCCATCCGTCCGGGACACAGCTGAGCAGTTCTTC.

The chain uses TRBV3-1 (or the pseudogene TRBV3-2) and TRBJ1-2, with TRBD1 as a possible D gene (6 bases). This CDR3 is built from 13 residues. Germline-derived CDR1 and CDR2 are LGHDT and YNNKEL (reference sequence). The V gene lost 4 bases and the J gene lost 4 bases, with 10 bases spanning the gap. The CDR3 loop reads CASSPAGAYGYTF. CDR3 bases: TGTGCCAGCAGCCCCGCAGGGGCCTATGGCTACACCTTC.

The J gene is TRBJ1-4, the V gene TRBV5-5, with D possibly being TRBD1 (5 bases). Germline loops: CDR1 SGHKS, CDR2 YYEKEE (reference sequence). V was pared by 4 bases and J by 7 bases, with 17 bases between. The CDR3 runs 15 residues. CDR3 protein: CASSPRGVAGEKLFF. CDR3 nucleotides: TGTGCCAGCAGCCCGCGGGGCGTCGCGGGTGAAAAACTGTTTTTT.

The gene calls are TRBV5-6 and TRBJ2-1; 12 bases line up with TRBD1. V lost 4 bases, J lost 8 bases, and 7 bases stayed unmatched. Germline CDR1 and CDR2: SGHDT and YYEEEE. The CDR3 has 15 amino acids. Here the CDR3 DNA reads TGTGCCAGCAGCGCGGGACAGGGGGCTGAGGATGAGCAGTTCTTC. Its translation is CASSAGQGAEDEQFF.

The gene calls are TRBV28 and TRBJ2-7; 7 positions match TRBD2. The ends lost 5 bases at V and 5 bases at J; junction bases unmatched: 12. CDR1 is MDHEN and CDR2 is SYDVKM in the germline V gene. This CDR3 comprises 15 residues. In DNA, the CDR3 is TGTGCCAGCAGTACCCGGGGTAGCGGGCTCGACGAGCAGTACTTC. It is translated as CASSTRGSGLDEQYF.

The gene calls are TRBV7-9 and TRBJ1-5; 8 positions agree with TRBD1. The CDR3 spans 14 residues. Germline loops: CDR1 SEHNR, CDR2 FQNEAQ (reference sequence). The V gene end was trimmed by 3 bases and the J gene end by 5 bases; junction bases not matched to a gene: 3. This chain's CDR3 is CASSFSGGDQPQHF. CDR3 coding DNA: TGTGCCAGCAGCTTTTCAGGGGGCGATCAGCCCCAGCATTTT.

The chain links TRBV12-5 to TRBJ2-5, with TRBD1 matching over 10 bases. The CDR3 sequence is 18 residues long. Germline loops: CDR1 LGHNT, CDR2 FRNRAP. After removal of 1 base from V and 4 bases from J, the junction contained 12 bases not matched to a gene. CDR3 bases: TGTGCTAGTGGTTTGGGCAATCCAATGACAGGGGGCATAGAGACCCAGTACTTC. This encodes CASGLGNPMTGGIETQYF.

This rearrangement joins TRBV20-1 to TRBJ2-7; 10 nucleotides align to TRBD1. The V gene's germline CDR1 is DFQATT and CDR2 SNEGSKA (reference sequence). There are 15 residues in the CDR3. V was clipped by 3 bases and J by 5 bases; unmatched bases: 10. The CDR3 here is CSASPARTGGDEQYF. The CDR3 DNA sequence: TGCAGTGCTAGTCCCGCCAGGACAGGGGGAGACGAGCAGTACTTC.

CDR3 sequence: CASSQWSGGLYEQYF. The CDR3 bases are TGCGCCAGCAGCCAGTGGTCGGGGGGGCTATACGAGCAGTACTTC. The chain joins TRBV4-3 to TRBJ2-7; TRBD2 matches at 8 bases. V was pared by 3 bases and J by 4 bases, with 8 bases of the junction left unmatched. The CDR3 runs 15 residues. CDR1 is LGHNA, CDR2 YSLEER, per germline.